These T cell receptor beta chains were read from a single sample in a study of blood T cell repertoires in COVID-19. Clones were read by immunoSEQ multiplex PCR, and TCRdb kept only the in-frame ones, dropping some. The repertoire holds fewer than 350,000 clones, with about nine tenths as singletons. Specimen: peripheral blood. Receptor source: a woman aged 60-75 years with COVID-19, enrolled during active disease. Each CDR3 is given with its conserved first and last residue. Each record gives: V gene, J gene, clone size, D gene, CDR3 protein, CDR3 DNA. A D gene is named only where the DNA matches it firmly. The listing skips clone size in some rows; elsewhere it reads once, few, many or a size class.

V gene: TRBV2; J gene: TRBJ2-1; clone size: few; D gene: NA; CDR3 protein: CASSEFGGHRNEQFF; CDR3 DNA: TGTGCCAGCAGTGAATTCGGGGGGCATAGGAATGAGCAGTTCTTC
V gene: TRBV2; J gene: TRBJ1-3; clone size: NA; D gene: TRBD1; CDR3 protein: CASSRDRSSGNTIYF; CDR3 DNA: TGTGCCAGCAGTCGGGACAGGTCTTCGGGAAACACCATATATTTT
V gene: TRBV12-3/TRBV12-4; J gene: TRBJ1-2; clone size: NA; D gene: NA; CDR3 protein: CASSLAPEGYTF; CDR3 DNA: TGTGCCAGCAGTTTAGCGCCAGAAGGCTACACCTTC
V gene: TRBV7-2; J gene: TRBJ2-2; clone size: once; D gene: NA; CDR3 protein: CASRRTGSSGELFF; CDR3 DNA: TGTGCCAGCAGACGTACAGGGTCCTCCGGGGAGCTGTTTTTT
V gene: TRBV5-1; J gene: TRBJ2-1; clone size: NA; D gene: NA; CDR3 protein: CASSFGANEQFF; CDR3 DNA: TGCGCCAGCAGCTTTGGGGCCAATGAGCAGTTCTTC
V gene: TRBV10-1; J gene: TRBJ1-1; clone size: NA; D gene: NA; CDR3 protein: CASSESSGNTEAFF; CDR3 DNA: TGCGCCAGCAGTGAGTCGTCGGGGAACACTGAAGCTTTCTTT
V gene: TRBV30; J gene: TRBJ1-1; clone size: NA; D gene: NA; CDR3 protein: CAWIRGGHTEAFF; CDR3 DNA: TGTGCCTGGATTCGGGGTGGGCACACTGAAGCTTTCTTT
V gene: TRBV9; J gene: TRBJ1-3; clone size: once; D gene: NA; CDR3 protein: CASSPAVGWENTIYF; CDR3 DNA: TGTGCCAGCAGTCCCGCCGTGGGCTGGGAGAACACCATATATTTT
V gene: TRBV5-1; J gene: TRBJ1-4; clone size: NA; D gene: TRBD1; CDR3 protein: CASSFRDSGEKLFF; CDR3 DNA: TGCGCCAGCAGCTTCCGGGACAGTGGCGAAAAACTGTTTTTT
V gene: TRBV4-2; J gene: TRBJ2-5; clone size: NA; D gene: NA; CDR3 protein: CASSQGAGAETQYF; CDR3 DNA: TGTGCCAGCAGCCAAGGGGCGGGGGCTGAGACCCAGTACTTC
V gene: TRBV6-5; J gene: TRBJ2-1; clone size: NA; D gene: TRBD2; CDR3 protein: CASRTSGGVYNEQFF; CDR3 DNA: TGTGCCAGCCGGACTAGCGGGGGGGTTTACAATGAGCAGTTCTTC
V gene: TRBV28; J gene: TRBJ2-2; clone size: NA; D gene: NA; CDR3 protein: CASSLPRFSTGELFF; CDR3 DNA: TGTGCCAGCAGTTTACCCCGTTTCTCGACCGGGGAGCTGTTTTTT
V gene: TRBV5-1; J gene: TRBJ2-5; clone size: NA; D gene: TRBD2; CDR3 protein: CASSLASGVMETQYF; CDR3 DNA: TGCGCCAGCAGCTTGGCTAGCGGGGTAATGGAGACCCAGTACTTC
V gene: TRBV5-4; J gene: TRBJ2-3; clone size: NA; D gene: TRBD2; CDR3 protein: CASSSLAGGPDTQYF; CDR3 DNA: TGTGCCAGCAGCTCTCTAGCGGGGGGGCCGGATACGCAGTATTTT